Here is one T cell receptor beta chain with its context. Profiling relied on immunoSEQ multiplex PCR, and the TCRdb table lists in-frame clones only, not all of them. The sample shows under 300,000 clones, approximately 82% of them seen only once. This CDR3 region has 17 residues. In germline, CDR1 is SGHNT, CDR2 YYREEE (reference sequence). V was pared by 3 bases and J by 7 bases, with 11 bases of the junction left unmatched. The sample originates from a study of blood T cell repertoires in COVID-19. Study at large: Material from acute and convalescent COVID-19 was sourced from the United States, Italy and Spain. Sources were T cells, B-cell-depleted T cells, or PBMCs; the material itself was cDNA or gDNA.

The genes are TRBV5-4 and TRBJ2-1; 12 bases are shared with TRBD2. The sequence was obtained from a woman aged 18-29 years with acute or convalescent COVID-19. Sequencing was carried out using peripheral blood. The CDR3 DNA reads TGTGCCAGCAGCTCCCACCTGACTAGCGGGAGTACAAATGAGCAGTTCTTC. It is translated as CASSSHLTSGSTNEQFF.